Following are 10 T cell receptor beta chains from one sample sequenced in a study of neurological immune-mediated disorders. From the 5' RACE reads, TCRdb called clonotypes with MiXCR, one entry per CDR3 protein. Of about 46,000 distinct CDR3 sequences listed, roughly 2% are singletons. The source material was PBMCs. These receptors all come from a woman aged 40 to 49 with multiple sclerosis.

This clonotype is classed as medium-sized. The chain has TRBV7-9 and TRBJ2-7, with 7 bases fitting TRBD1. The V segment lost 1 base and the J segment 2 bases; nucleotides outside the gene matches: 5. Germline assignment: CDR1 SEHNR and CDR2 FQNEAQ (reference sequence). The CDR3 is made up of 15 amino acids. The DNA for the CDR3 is TGTGCCAGCAGCTTAGGTCCGGACAGGACCTACGAGCAGTACTTC. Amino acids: CASSLGPDRTYEQYF. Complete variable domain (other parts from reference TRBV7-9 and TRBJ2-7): DTGVSQNPRHKITKRGQNVTFRCDPISEHNRLYWYRQTLGQGPEFLTYFQNEAQLEKSRLLSDRFSAERPKGSFSTLEIQRTEQGDSAMYLCASSLGPDRTYEQYFGPGTRLTVT.

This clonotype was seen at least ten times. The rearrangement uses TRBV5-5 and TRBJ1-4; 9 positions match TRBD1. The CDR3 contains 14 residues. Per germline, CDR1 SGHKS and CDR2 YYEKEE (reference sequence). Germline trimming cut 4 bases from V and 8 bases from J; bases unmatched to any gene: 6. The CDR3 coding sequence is TGTGCCAGCAGCGAACAGGGGGCTGGAGAAAAACTGTTTTTT. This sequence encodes CASSEQGAGEKLFF.

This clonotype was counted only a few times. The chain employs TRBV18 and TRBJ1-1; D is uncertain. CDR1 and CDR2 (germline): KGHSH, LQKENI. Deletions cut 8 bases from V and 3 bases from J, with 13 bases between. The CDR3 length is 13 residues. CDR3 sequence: CASLKNGDTEAFF. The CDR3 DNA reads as TGTGCCAGCCTTAAAAACGGGGACACTGAAGCTTTCTTT.

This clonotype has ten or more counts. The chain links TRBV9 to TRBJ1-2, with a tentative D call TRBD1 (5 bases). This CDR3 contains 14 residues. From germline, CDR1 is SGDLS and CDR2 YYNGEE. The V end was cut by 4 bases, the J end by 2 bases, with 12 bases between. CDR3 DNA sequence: TGTGCCAGCAGCCCATCGGGGGGGAACTATGGCTACACCTTC. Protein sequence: CASSPSGGNYGYTF.

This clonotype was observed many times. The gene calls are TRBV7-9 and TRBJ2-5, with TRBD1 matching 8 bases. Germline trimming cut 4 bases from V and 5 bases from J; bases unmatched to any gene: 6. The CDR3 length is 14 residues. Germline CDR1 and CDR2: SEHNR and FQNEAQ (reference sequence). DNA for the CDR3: TGTGCCAGCAGCTCCCGACAGGGGCGGGAGACCCAGTACTTC. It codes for CASSSRQGRETQYF.

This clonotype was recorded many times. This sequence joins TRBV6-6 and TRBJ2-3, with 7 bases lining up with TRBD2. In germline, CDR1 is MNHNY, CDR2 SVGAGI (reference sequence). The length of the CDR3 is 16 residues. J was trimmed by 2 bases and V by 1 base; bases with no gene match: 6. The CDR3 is CASSYWQRGDTDTQYF. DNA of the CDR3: TGTGCCAGCAGTTACTGGCAGCGGGGAGACACAGATACGCAGTATTTT.

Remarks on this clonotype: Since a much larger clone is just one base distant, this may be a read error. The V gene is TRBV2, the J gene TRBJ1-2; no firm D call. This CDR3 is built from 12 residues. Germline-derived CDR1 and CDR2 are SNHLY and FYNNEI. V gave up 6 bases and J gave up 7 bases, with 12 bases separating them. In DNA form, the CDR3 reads TGTGCCAGCAGAACCGACGGGGTTGGCTACACCTTC. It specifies CASRTDGVGYTF.

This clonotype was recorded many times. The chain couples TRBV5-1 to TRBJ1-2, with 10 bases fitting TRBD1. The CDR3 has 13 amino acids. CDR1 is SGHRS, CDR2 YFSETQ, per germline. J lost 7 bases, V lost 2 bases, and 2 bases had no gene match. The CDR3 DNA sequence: TGCGCCAGCAGCTTCGGGACAGGGGCTGGCTACACCTTC. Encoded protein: CASSFGTGAGYTF.

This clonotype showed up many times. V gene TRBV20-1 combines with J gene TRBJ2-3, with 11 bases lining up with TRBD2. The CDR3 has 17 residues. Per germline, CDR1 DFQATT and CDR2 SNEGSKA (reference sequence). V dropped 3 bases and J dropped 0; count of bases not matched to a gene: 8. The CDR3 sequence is CSASLSGGAPSTDTQYF. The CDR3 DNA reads TGCAGTGCTAGCCTTAGCGGGGGGGCCCCTAGCACAGATACGCAGTATTTT.

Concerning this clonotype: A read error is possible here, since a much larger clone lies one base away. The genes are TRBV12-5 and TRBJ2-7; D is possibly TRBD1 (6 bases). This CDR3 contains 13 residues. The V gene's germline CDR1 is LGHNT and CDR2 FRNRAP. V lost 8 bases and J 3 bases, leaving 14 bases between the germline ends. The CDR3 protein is CASSRDTFYEQYF. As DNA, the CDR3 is TGTGCTAGTTCTCGGGACACTTTCTACGAGCAGTACTTC. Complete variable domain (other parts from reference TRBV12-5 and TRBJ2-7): DARVTQTPRHKVTEMGQEVTMRCQPILGHNTVFWYRQTMMQGLELLAYFRNRAPLDDSGMPKDRFSAEMPDATLATLKIQPSEPRDSAVYFCASSRDTFYEQYFGPGTRLTVT.